This T cell receptor beta chain was recovered during a study of CXCR3-negative and CXCR3-positive naive CD8 T cells. Regarding the study as a whole: TRB CDR3 hydrophobicity was greater in CXCR3-positive naive cells than in CXCR3-negative naive cells.

The libraries of TRB cDNA were constructed through 5' RACE using UMI labels. TCRdb derives one entry per CDR3 protein from the 5' RACE reads, leaving out DNA. The data include about 84,000 distinct CDR3 sequences; the top ten clones carry 0.55% to 0.7%. This CDR3 is 15 amino acids long. Germline CDR1 reads SGHRS; CDR2 reads YFSETQ. As for this clonotype: Its antigen remains unknown.

Sample: naive CXCR3+ CD8+ T cells from blood. Subset indicated: CD45RO-CCR7+CD27+CD95- naive CD8+ T cells expressing CXCR3 (TNR3+). The source of this sequence is a human donor in good health. Some clones in this sample may be carry-over from other donors' samples. The chain carries TRBV5-1 and TRBJ2-1. The chain's CDR3 is CASSFLGRLVDEQFF.